One and the same sample provided the 26 T cell receptor beta chains below, sequenced in a study of T cells in Graves' hyperthyroidism and ophthalmopathy. Amplified TCR beta CDR3 regions came from RNA transcripts. An initial round of RT-PCR targeting the TCR CDR3 relied on the HTBI primer set. TCRdb re-analysed the multiplex PCR reads in MiXCR, keeping a single row per CDR3 protein. There are roughly 750,000 distinct CDR3 sequences in the sample; about a sixth occur only once, and approximately 8.4% lies in the top ten. Source material: blood. These receptor sequences come from a man between 18 and 29 years old with Graves' hyperthyroidism.

The CDR3 region is CASSQDMRTGGSGYTF. CDR3 sequence (DNA): TGTGCCAGCAGCCAAGATATGCGGACAGGGGGCTCTGGCTACACCTTC. The chain combines TRBV4-2 with TRBJ1-2, with TRBD1 matching over 11 bases. Germline CDR1 reads LGHNA; CDR2 reads YNFKEQ. J lost 7 bases, V lost 0 bases, and 7 bases had no gene match. The CDR3 spans 16 residues.

This clonotype was seen only a few times. The rearrangement joins TRBV5-5 to TRBJ2-7, with D unresolved. Trimming left V 1 base short and J 2 bases short, with 10 bases between. This CDR3 is built from 14 residues. Germline CDR1 reads SGHKS; CDR2 reads YYEKEE (reference sequence). The CDR3, as DNA: TGTGCCAGCAGCTTGACCAAGGGAACCTACGAGCAGTACTTC. Translating it yields CASSLTKGTYEQYF.

This clonotype was counted many times. The chain combines TRBV7-2 with TRBJ2-3; D is undetermined. CDR1 SGHTA and CDR2 FQGNSA come from the germline V gene. Between the trimmed V and J ends, which lost 2 bases and 4 bases, there was a span of 13 bases. The CDR3 is 15 residues long. The chain's CDR3 is CASSLKSRSADTQYF. CDR3 DNA: TGTGCCAGCAGCTTAAAGTCGCGATCGGCAGATACGCAGTATTTT.

Of note for this clonotype: Germline and junction disagree at one end, which may indicate a read error. The chain uses TRBV29-1 and TRBJ2-6, with a weak D call TRBD2 (5 bases). The CDR3 has 15 residues. CDR1 is SQVTM, CDR2 ANQGSEA, per germline. The DNA of the CDR3 is TGCAGCGTTCGGGATAGTGAATCTGGGACCAACGTCCTGACTTTC. Its translation is CSVRDSESGTNVLTF.

The chain couples TRBV6-2 or TRBV6-3 to TRBJ2-3, with TRBD2 matching 11 bases. Per the germline V gene, CDR1 is MNHEY and CDR2 is SVGEGT. This CDR3 contains 16 residues. Germline trimming cut 6 bases from V and 4 bases from J; bases unmatched to any gene: 9. CDR3 nucleotide sequence: TGTGCCAGCAGAGGGATAGCGGGAGGGCCCCCAGATACGCAGTATTTT. This gives the protein CASRGIAGGPPDTQYF.

V usage is TRBV9 and J usage is TRBJ2-5, with TRBD1 identical over 7 bases. This CDR3 is built from 16 residues. CDR1 and CDR2 from the germline V gene are SGDLS and YYNGEE. J was trimmed by 0 bases and V by 3 bases; bases with no gene match: 8. The CDR3 loop is CASSAYPGQNQETQYF. Written as DNA, the CDR3 is TGTGCCAGCAGCGCCTACCCGGGACAGAACCAAGAGACCCAGTACTTC. The full variable domain, rest sourced from reference TRBV9 and TRBJ2-5, is DSGVTQTPKHLITATGQRVTLRCSPRSGDLSVYWYQQSLDQGLQFLIQYYNGEERAKGNILERFSAQQFPDLHSELNLSSLELGDSALYFCASSAYPGQNQETQYFGPGTRLLVL.

CDR3: CASSLTGVGDTEAFF. The CDR3 DNA reads TGCGCCAGCAGCTTAACAGGGGTTGGTGACACTGAAGCTTTCTTT. The chain couples TRBV5-1 to TRBJ1-1; 7 bases map to TRBD1. Losses at the gene ends were 2 bases for V and 3 bases for J; bases not matched to a gene: 7. The CDR3 loop spans 15 amino acids. The germline gives CDR1 SGHRS, CDR2 YFSETQ. Based on the CDR3 plus reference TRBV5-1 and TRBJ1-1, the full variable domain is KAGVTQTPRYLIKTRGQQVTLSCSPISGHRSVSWYQQTPGQGLQFLFEYFSETQRNKGNFPGRFSGRQFSNSRSEMNVSTLELGDSALYLCASSLTGVGDTEAFFGQGTRLTVV.

The J gene is TRBJ1-3, the V gene TRBV19; D unclear. Germline CDR1 reads LNHDA; CDR2 reads SQIVND (reference sequence). Trimming shortened V by 7 bases and J by 4 bases, and 20 bases separated the two germline ends. This CDR3 is built from 16 residues. The CDR3 region has the DNA TGTGCCAGTAACCCTAGCCAAGACTCCTGGGGAAACACCATATATTTT. It specifies CASNPSQDSWGNTIYF. Full variable domain (outside the CDR3, taken from reference TRBV19 and TRBJ1-3): DGGITQSPKYLFRKEGQNVTLSCEQNLNHDAMYWYRQDPGQGLRLIYYSQIVNDFQKGDIAEGYSVSREKKESFPLTVTSAQKNPTAFYLCASNPSQDSWGNTIYFGEGSWLTVV.

This clonotype was observed a handful of times. This rearrangement joins TRBV20-1 to TRBJ2-7, with D perhaps TRBD2 (6 bases). The germline CDR1 and CDR2 sequences are DFQATT and SNEGSKA (reference sequence). There are 12 residues in the CDR3. V lost 3 bases and J lost 5, with 11 bases in between. The CDR3 nucleotides read TGCAGTGCTAGCGGGAGAAGCCACGAGCAGTACTTC. Protein: CSASGRSHEQYF.

This clonotype has ten or more counts. The rearrangement joins TRBV7-8 to TRBJ2-3; TRBD1 matches at 8 bases. V was clipped by 5 bases and J by 4 bases; unmatched bases: 11. Germline lookup yields CDR1 SGHVS and CDR2 FQNEAQ. CDR3 length: 16 amino acids. Here the CDR3 DNA reads TGTGCCAGCAGCCACAGGGGGAACGACATCGCAGATACGCAGTATTTT. The encoded protein is CASSHRGNDIADTQYF.

This clonotype was picked up many times. V usage is TRBV27 and J usage is TRBJ2-3; D is uncertain. The germline CDR1 and CDR2 sequences are MNHEY and SMNVEV (reference sequence). This CDR3 is built from 14 residues. Trimming cost V 5 bases and J 0 bases, with 9 bases left between them. For the CDR3, the DNA is TGTGCCAGCAGTCCTCACTATAGCACAGATACGCAGTATTTT. Its protein is CASSPHYSTDTQYF.

In its sample, this clonotype was seen a few times. The chain employs TRBV5-1 and TRBJ2-7; D is possibly TRBD1 or TRBD2 (5 bases each). Germline CDR1 reads SGHRS; CDR2 reads YFSETQ. The CDR3 runs 16 residues. The germline V and J ends were trimmed by 0 bases and 7 bases, with 20 bases remaining between them. The chain's CDR3 is CASSLGFGTTAGEQYF. The CDR3 coding sequence is TGCGCCAGCAGCTTGGGTTTTGGGACCACTGCCGGGGAGCAGTACTTC.

This clonotype was detected a few times. This sequence joins TRBV9 and TRBJ1-2; D uncertain. This CDR3 region has 15 residues. The V gene lost 4 bases and the J gene lost 8 bases, with 21 bases spanning the gap. CDR1 SGDLS and CDR2 YYNGEE come from the germline V gene. The CDR3 loop reads CASSSSGGQAQGYTF. The CDR3, as DNA: TGTGCCAGCAGCTCATCTGGCGGGCAGGCGCAAGGCTACACCTTC.

This clonotype has a handful of counts. The chain links TRBV28 to TRBJ1-1, with 10 positions matching TRBD1. Germline CDR1 is MDHEN and CDR2 is SYDVKM. The length of the CDR3 is 16 residues. With 5 bases clipped from V and 5 bases from J, the junction kept 11 bases outside the gene matches. CDR3 in DNA: TGTGCCAGCAGTCGACCAGGGACAGGGGATTATACTGAAGCTTTCTTT. This translates into CASSRPGTGDYTEAFF.

This clonotype was seen at least ten times. The chain combines TRBV2 with TRBJ2-7; TRBD1 aligns across 10 bases. The J segment lost 3 bases and the V segment lost 10 bases, leaving 3 bases of the junction unmatched. The CDR3 totals 12 residues. Germline V gives CDR1 SNHLY, CDR2 FYNNEI. In nucleotides, the CDR3 is TGTGCCATTTGGACAGGGGGCTACGAGCAGTACTTC. Protein sequence: CAIWTGGYEQYF.

The DNA for the CDR3 is TGTGCCAGCAGCTTAGGGGACAGCGAACAAGAGACCCAGTACTTC. It encodes CASSLGDSEQETQYF. The gene calls are TRBV13 and TRBJ2-5; a weak D match, TRBD1 (6 bases). Germline V gene data show CDR1 as PRHDT and CDR2 as FYEKMQ (reference sequence). There are 15 residues in the CDR3. V lost 0 bases and J 2 bases, leaving 10 bases between the germline ends.

Here the CDR3 DNA reads TGTGCCAGCAGCTTGAGTGCTGGGTCCACCGGGGAGCTGTTTTTT. This codes for CASSLSAGSTGELFF. The gene calls are TRBV7-6 and TRBJ2-2; D ambiguous. The CDR3 is made up of 15 amino acids. V lost 3 bases to trimming and J lost 4 bases, with 12 bases between them. Germline-derived CDR1 and CDR2 are SGHVS and FNYEAQ.

Worth noting for this clonotype: Possible read error: a much larger clone is one base away. Likely a read error: the CDR3 ends without its conserved phenylalanine or tryptophan. The chain carries TRBV28 and TRBJ2-3; D is perhaps TRBD1 or TRBD2 (6 bases each). Germline CDR1 MDHEN, CDR2 SYDVKM. The CDR3 totals 13 residues. The V end was cut by 6 bases, the J end by 1 base, with 8 bases between. The CDR3 loop is CASRGGGTDTQYS. CDR3 in DNA: TGTGCCAGCAGGGGGGGCGGCACAGATACGCAGTATTCT.

V and J are TRBV19 and TRBJ1-3, with D hard to call. Looked up from germline, CDR1 is LNHDA and CDR2 is SQIVND (reference sequence). The CDR3 has 14 amino acids. Trimming stripped 3 bases from V and 0 bases from J, with 6 bases between. The CDR3 region has the DNA TGTGCCAGTAGTATCGGAATCTCTGGAAACACCATATATTTT. It is translated as CASSIGISGNTIYF.

This clonotype has more than one count but fewer than ten. This chain connects TRBV9 to TRBJ2-7; D perhaps matches TRBD1 (8 bases). The CDR3 is 13 amino acids. The V gene's germline CDR1 is SGDLS and CDR2 YYNGEE. Between the trimmed V and J ends, which lost 0 bases and 7 bases, there was a span of 11 bases. The CDR3 coding sequence is TGTGCCAGCAGCGTAGACAGGGGGGGGGAGCAGTACTTC. Protein sequence: CASSVDRGGEQYF.

This clonotype was recorded many times. The genes are TRBV12-3 or TRBV12-4 and TRBJ2-7; 13 bases are shared with TRBD2. V shed 5 bases, J shed 12 bases, and the junction held 13 bases outside the gene matches. CDR3 size: 15 residues. CDR3 bases: TGTGCCAGCAGTCCCACTAGCGGGAGGGGTTCTGGCAGGTACTTC. Encoded protein: CASSPTSGRGSGRYF.

This clonotype was observed many times. The V and J genes are TRBV6-1 and TRBJ2-7; D unresolved. Trimming removed 10 bases from V and 3 bases from J, with 13 bases in between. This CDR3 has 12 residues. Germline V CDR1 and CDR2: MNHNS, SASEGT. The CDR3 coding sequence is TGTGCCATAAGGACGGAGATCTACGAGCAGTACTTC. Amino acid sequence: CAIRTEIYEQYF.

This clonotype showed up just a few times. The V call is TRBV4-3, the J call TRBJ2-7, with 9 bases fitting TRBD2. Germline V gene sequence: CDR1 LGHNA, CDR2 YSLEER. With V trimmed by 1 base and J by 6 bases, 4 bases remained unmatched. The CDR3 runs 14 residues. The CDR3, as DNA: TGCGCCAGCAGCCAAGTACTAGCGGGCCGCGAGCAGTACTTC. It yields the protein CASSQVLAGREQYF.

The chain combines TRBV10-2 with TRBJ1-1; TRBD1 matches at 12 bases. The length of the CDR3 is 15 residues. CDR1 is WSHSY, CDR2 SAAADI, per germline. Unmatched junction bases numbered 14, after V lost 5 bases and J lost 13 bases. CDR3 DNA: TGCGCCAGCAGTCCCGGGACAGGGGGCGCGTCGCCGGTTTTCTTT. Encoded protein: CASSPGTGGASPVFF.

This clonotype has a count of ten or more. The chain couples TRBV4-3 to TRBJ1-1; D not certain. V was pared by 1 base and J by 3 bases, with 12 bases between. CDR1 and CDR2 (germline): LGHNA, YSLEER. This CDR3 contains 15 residues. CDR3 in DNA: TGCGCCAGCAGCCAAGGGGGAGGGAGGCACACTGAAGCTTTCTTT. Protein: CASSQGGGRHTEAFF.

V and J are TRBV28 and TRBJ2-5, with 7 bases matching TRBD1. Trimming cost V 6 bases and J 5 bases; bases outside gene matches: 9. The CDR3 has 14 amino acids. Germline CDR1 reads MDHEN; CDR2 reads SYDVKM. DNA of the CDR3: TGTGCCAGCAGAGCCAACAGGGGAGAGGAGACCCAGTACTTC. Protein product: CASRANRGEETQYF.